This TCR beta chain was identified in a study of OX40 agonist ivuxolimab in advanced cancers. The overall study: Ivuxolimab, an agonistic anti-OX40 (CD134) antibody, was given to patients. Each dose-escalation patient presented with hepatocellular carcinoma, melanoma, renal cell or head and neck cancer. General study findings and limits: Antigen specificity of clonally expanded peripheral T cells was not established. Low normalized T-cell clonal expansion also characterized some of the nonresponders.

For this clone: As yet, its antigen is unknown.

Per germline, CDR1 MDHEN and CDR2 SYDVKM. CDR3 length: 16 amino acids. Trimming cost V 8 bases and J 0 bases, with 19 bases left between them. The method was immunoSEQ multiplex PCR; TCRdb's version includes in-frame clones alone and lacks a portion of them. The repertoire consists of about 98,000 clones, with around 85% occurring once and the leading ten covering around 0.82%. The receptor was isolated from an adult with an advanced solid tumor such as melanoma, head and neck, liver or kidney cancer. The specimen was CD4+ or CD8+ T cells sorted from blood, collected in a trial of the OX40 agonist ivuxolimab. The genes are TRBV28 and TRBJ1-1; D is perhaps TRBD1 (6 bases). CDR3 loop: CASLDFRGLMNTEAFF. For the CDR3, the DNA is TGTGCCAGCCTGGACTTCAGGGGCCTAATGAACACTGAAGCTTTCTTT.